This T cell receptor (beta chain) was identified in a study of blood T cell repertoires in COVID-19 (dated by TCRdb to 2018 to 2021). Regarding the research as a whole: Collaborator samples came from the United States, Italy and Spain and covered acute and convalescent phases of COVID-19. The material from the prospective study consisted of cDNA or gDNA derived from T cells, B-cell-depleted T cells, or PBMCs. Subjects who had been exposed to COVID-19, were actively infected with it, or had recovered from it provided the deeply sampled blood TCRbeta repertoires that made up the dataset. The repertoires were made available in a free public database intended to serve as a resource for research on the immune response to SARS-CoV-2. Samples came from the ongoing ImmuneRACE study (first 160 participants) plus 1,254 subjects from 6 global collaborators. Nearly every sample came with metadata listing a de-identified subject ID, COVID-19 status, age in years and sex. HLA class I and class II types, where available, came from metadata supplied by the sample provider rather than from assay-based typing.

What the authors observed across the whole study: The quantity of clinical and demographic metadata differed by source and by participant and was supplied without curation.

Whole blood was collected in K2EDTA tubes by collaborating institutions according to the institutions' own protocols. Collaborator samples were shipped for TCRbeta analysis as frozen whole blood, isolated PBMCs, or DNA extracted from either sample type. Comments on this clone: Its antigen remains unidentified. No quality values exist for individual bases; no much larger clone is one base distant.

TCRbeta CDR3 regions were amplified from genomic DNA by means of the immunoSEQ Assay, a bias-controlled multiplex PCR. The study's own analysis went as follows. The number of nucleated cells in each sample was estimated from the amplification of reference gene primers within the assay. Sequence reads were collapsed and filtered to measure the absolute abundance of every unique TCRbeta CDR3 rearrangement. For each sample, productive Simpson clonality was calculated as the square root of Simpson's diversity index over productive rearrangements. This immuneACCESS table, as held by TCRdb, lists in-frame sequences with V and J called but not all clones. Of the missing ones, under half trace to an unresolved V gene in checked studies; the others have no known cause. V, J and clone size are taken as reported in that table, and D and trimming were inferred from the DNA itself. The sample table contains some 99,000 clones; only one count was recorded for about 78% of them. The ten top clones hold almost 4.5% of the sample.

V is reduced by 3 bases and J by 6 bases, leaving a spacing of 29 bases between them. Measured from the cysteine to the phenylalanine, the CDR3 is 19 residues long. CDR3 DNA is the only sequence kept; it has 57 bases, read in frame from the first base. The germline V gene sets CDR1 to SGHTA and CDR2 to FQGNSA. This chain is built from TRBV7-2 and TRBJ1-2; the D gene assignment is ambiguous. The material sequenced was peripheral blood. This TCR was recovered from a human donor in a cohort sampled during active or convalescent COVID-19. CDR3 loop: CASSFRSLLRDSLFHGYTF. The DNA is as follows: TGTGCCAGCAGCTTTAGGTCACTCCTCAGAGACTCCCTTTTCCATGGCTACACCTTC.